The subject of this entry is one T cell receptor (beta chain). No antigen is known for it. Germline values: CDR1 LGHNT, CDR2 FRNRAP. The CDR3 has 11 residues. The V gene lost 7 bases and the J gene lost 5 bases, with 8 bases spanning the gap. These data belong to a study of PD-L1 blockade in urothelial cancer. The study, taken as a whole, reports: Greater 3-week expansion of tumor-associated blood clones was recorded for durable-benefit patients.

Documented time point: pretreatment peripheral blood. Data came from immunoSEQ multiplex PCR; TCRdb stores just in-frame clones and leaves some out. The data contain about 56,000 clones, 85% of them singletons. The clonotype comes from a man aged 65 to 79 with urothelial cancer. This chain connects TRBV12-5 to TRBJ2-5; no reliable D call. Sequencing was performed on PBMCs, taken around atezolizumab (anti-PD-L1) treatment. The CDR3 loop reads CASVLRETQYF. The CDR3 coding sequence is TGTGCTAGTGTACTTCGGGAGACCCAGTACTTC.